Presented here are 7 T cell receptor beta chains from one specimen sequenced in a study of blood T cell repertoires in COVID-19. The method was immunoSEQ multiplex PCR; TCRdb's version includes in-frame clones alone and lacks a portion of them. The data hold around 250,000 clones, with roughly 84% observed a single time. The sequenced sample was peripheral blood. Every receptor here comes from a woman between 40 and 55 years old who had recovered from COVID-19.

This clone occurred a few times. CDR3 nucleotides: TGTGCCAGCAGTCGGGACAGGGATCAGCCCCAGCATTTT. As protein: CASSRDRDQPQHF. V gene TRBV6-4 combines with J gene TRBJ1-5; TRBD1 agrees at 9 bases. CDR1 and CDR2 (germline): MRHNA, SNTAGT. V dropped 5 bases and J dropped 5; count of bases not matched to a gene: 1. This CDR3 region has 13 residues.

The V and J genes are TRBV5-1 and TRBJ2-7, with 8 bases fitting TRBD2. V lost 0 bases, J lost 6 bases, and 8 bases stayed unmatched. The CDR3 covers 15 residues. CDR1 and CDR2 (germline): SGHRS, YFSETQ. Written as DNA, the CDR3 is TGCGCCAGCAGCTTGGCACCAGCGGGGGCTGGCGAGCAGTACTTC. Translation gives CASSLAPAGAGEQYF.

The chain recombines TRBV19 with TRBJ1-5; perhaps TRBD1 as D (6 bases). Germline V CDR1 and CDR2: LNHDA, SQIVND (reference sequence). This CDR3 has 14 amino acids. V lost 7 bases and J lost 5, with 15 bases in between. The CDR3: CASMGDKTYQPQHF. The CDR3 region has the DNA TGTGCCAGTATGGGGGACAAGACTTATCAGCCCCAGCATTTT.

This clone was found a few times. The chain recombines TRBV2 with TRBJ2-7; 7 bases match TRBD2. Germline lookup yields CDR1 SNHLY and CDR2 FYNNEI. After removal of 3 bases from V and 6 bases from J, the junction contained 2 bases not matched to a gene. CDR3 length: 12 residues. CDR3 DNA sequence: TGTGCCAGCAGTGACAGGGAGGGCGAGCAGTACTTC. Its protein is CASSDREGEQYF.

In the case of this clone: The sample carries other DNA sequences with the same CDR3. The rearrangement links TRBV6-5 to TRBJ1-1; 8 nucleotides line up with TRBD1. Trimming cost V 0 bases and J 5 bases; bases outside gene matches: 5. The CDR3 is 15 amino acids. Germline values: CDR1 MNHEY, CDR2 SVGAGI. The CDR3 region is CASSYSRTGRTEAFF. The CDR3 nucleotides are TGTGCCAGCAGTTACTCCCGGACAGGGCGGACTGAAGCTTTCTTT.

This clone is a singleton in its sample. The chain uses TRBV18 and TRBJ2-3; D gene ambiguous. The germline V gene encodes CDR1 KGHSH and CDR2 LQKENI. This CDR3 region has 16 residues. Trimming left V 6 bases short and J 1 base short, with 17 bases between. The CDR3 DNA reads as TGTGCCAGCTCTCAGGCGCAGCTTATAGGCACAGATACGCAGTATTTT. Translated, it gives CASSQAQLIGTDTQYF. Full variable domain (rest looked up from reference TRBV18 and TRBJ2-3): NAGVMQNPRHLVRRRGQEARLRCSPMKGHSHVYWYRQLPEEGLKFMVYLQKENIIDESGMPKERFSAEFPKEGPSILRIQQVVRGDSAAYFCASSQAQLIGTDTQYFGPGTRLTVL.

The chain carries TRBV19 and TRBJ1-1, with TRBD1 matching over 8 bases. V shed 7 bases and J 2 bases; nucleotides not matched to a gene: 9. Germline V lookup: CDR1 LNHDA, CDR2 SQIVND (reference sequence). The CDR3 sequence is 15 residues long. For the CDR3, the DNA is TGTGCCAGTAACCAGGGACAGGACCTTAACACTGAAGCTTTCTTT. It encodes CASNQGQDLNTEAFF.